The T cell receptor beta chain described here comes from a study of technical replicates of blood from a handful of donors. This clone has a single count. The assay was immunoSEQ multiplex PCR, and TCRdb's table has in-frame clones only and misses some. The sample yields 80,000 to 85,000 clones, 75% to 90% seen once. This CDR3 region has 14 residues. The ends were cut back, 4 bases at V and 1 base at J, with 11 bases in the middle. Germline loops: CDR1 SGHRS, CDR2 YFSETQ. This TCR was recovered from a human donor in good health. The V call is TRBV5-1, the J call TRBJ1-1, with unresolved D. The sequencing sample was made of T cells isolated from PBMCs. Here the CDR3 reads CASSPLHENTEAFF. DNA of the CDR3: TGCGCCAGCAGCCCCTTACACGAGAACACTGAAGCTTTCTTT.